The 2 T cell receptor beta chains below were found in one sample sequenced in a study of blood T cells in healthy people across ages. With a J-beta primer mix and a sample-barcoded 5' primer, a second PCR ran roughly 7 to 11 cycles. MiXCR, applied by TCRdb to the 5' RACE reads, yields one record per CDR3 protein. Among 1.2 million to 1.5 million distinct CDR3 sequences listed, approximately 59% were seen once. Sequenced input: blood. These receptors all come from a man aged 18 to 29 in good health.

This chain joins TRBV29-1 and TRBJ2-5; TRBD1 is a possible D gene (5 bases). With the DNA end fitting TRBJ2-7 better, the J assignment may be wrong. The CDR3 consists of 12 residues. Looked up from germline, CDR1 is SQVTM and CDR2 is ANQGSEA. The CDR3 DNA is TGCAGCGTTGAGATTCAGGGCCACGAGCAGTACTTC. Protein product: CSVEIQGHEQYF.

The CDR3 reads CAIADGQETQYF. In DNA, the CDR3 is TGTGCCATCGCGGACGGACAAGAGACCCAGTACTTC. V is TRBV10-3 and J is TRBJ2-5; D remains ambiguous. Trimming stripped 8 bases from V and 2 bases from J, with 9 bases between. CDR1 and CDR2 from the germline V gene are ENHRY and SYGVKD. The CDR3 runs 12 residues.